A selection of T cell receptor beta chains follows, all from one sample in a study of T cells after somatic rescue of genetic block. Profiled with immunoSEQ multiplex PCR; TCRdb holds only in-frame clones, not every one. Of 13,000 to 15,000 clones listed, about three quarters are singletons. The specimen was peripheral blood mononuclear cells (PBMCs). These TCRs come from a man between 18 and 29 years old. Both conserved end residues are part of each CDR3. Each record gives: clone size, J gene, D gene, V gene, CDR3 protein, CDR3 DNA. A D gene is named only where the DNA matches it firmly. Size is stated for part of the rows, as once, few or many counts, or as a class when the clone is expanded.

>once|TRBJ1-1|.|TRBV7-9
CASSYRRVVRVDTEAFF
TGTGCCAGCAGCTACCGTCGGGTGGTGAGAGTGGACACTGAAGCTTTCTTT
>few|TRBJ2-6|.|TRBV28
CASSPDFSGANVLTF
TGTGCCAGCAGTCCGGACTTCTCTGGGGCCAACGTCCTGACTTTC
>.|TRBJ1-4|.|TRBV6-5
CASSYGGEGGKLFF
TGTGCCAGCAGTTACGGGGGGGAAGGCGGAAAACTGTTTTTT
>medium-sized|TRBJ1-1|TRBD1|TRBV29-1
CSVQAGGGTEAFF
TGCAGCGTCCAAGCAGGGGGAGGCACTGAAGCTTTCTTT
>.|TRBJ2-7|.|TRBV6-6
CATLRTSGEQYF
TGTGCCACCCTCCGGACCAGCGGCGAGCAGTACTTC
>.|TRBJ2-7|.|TRBV7-9
CASSPRTASYEQYF
TGTGCCAGCAGCCCCCGGACGGCCTCCTACGAGCAGTACTTC
>.|TRBJ1-1|.|TRBV18
CASSLGTKNTEAFF
TGTGCCAGCTCACTCGGGACAAAGAACACTGAAGCTTTCTTT
>.|TRBJ2-7|TRBD2|TRBV19
CASSRSSGRNYEQYF
TGTGCCAGTAGTCGAAGTAGCGGGAGAAACTACGAGCAGTACTTC
>few|TRBJ1-1|TRBD1|TRBV30
CAWRQGPKAFF
TGTGCCTGGCGACAGGGTCCTAAAGCTTTCTTT
>few|TRBJ2-1|.|TRBV10-1
CASSEFGTHYNEQFF
TGCGCCAGCAGTGAGTTCGGGACACACTACAATGAGCAGTTCTTC